What follows are 9 T cell receptor beta chains derived from one specimen sequenced in a study of stem cell transplantation in POMP-related autoinflammatory disease. Here immunoSEQ multiplex PCR was the method, and the copy in TCRdb shows in-frame clones only, minus some. The sample holds under 11,000 clones, more than 85% seen once. Regarding the study as a whole: Across all analyzed T-cell subsets, patients with PRAID tended toward reduced diversity and increased clonality. Patients with PRAID showed a restricted number of unique TRB V-J gene pairings.

No antigen has been assigned to these receptors. The source was CD8+ T cells from PBMCs, collected before stem cell transplantation. These TCRs come from a human donor with POMP-related autoinflammation and immune dysregulation (PRAID).

The rearrangement links TRBV4-1 to TRBJ2-1; 10 positions agree with TRBD1. V lost 0 bases to trimming and J lost 2 bases; unmatched junction nucleotides: 10. Germline values: CDR1 MGHRA, CDR2 YSYEKL. There are 19 residues in the CDR3. CDR3 sequence: CASSQDALLGQGPYNEQFF. The CDR3 DNA reads as TGCGCCAGCAGCCAAGATGCTCTGTTGGGACAGGGGCCCTACAATGAGCAGTTCTTC.

The chain employs TRBV13 and TRBJ1-2, with D maybe TRBD1 (5 bases). This CDR3 contains 11 residues. The germline gives CDR1 PRHDT, CDR2 FYEKMQ (reference sequence). The V gene lost 8 bases and the J gene lost 10 bases, with 14 bases spanning the gap. For the CDR3, the DNA is TGTGCCAGCCAGCTTCAGGGCTCCTACACCTTC. Its translation is CASQLQGSYTF.

The chain carries TRBV5-1 and TRBJ2-7; a possible D gene is TRBD2 (6 bases). Germline CDR1 reads SGHRS; CDR2 reads YFSETQ. Trimming pared 0 bases from V and 2 bases from J, leaving 12 bases between. The length of the CDR3 is 15 residues. CDR3 residues: CASSLELASAYEQYF. The CDR3, as DNA: TGCGCCAGCAGCTTGGAACTAGCAAGTGCCTACGAGCAGTACTTC.

The genes are TRBV13 and TRBJ2-7; the match to TRBD1 covers 9 bases. Germline loops: CDR1 PRHDT, CDR2 FYEKMQ (reference sequence). This CDR3 has 16 residues. Trimming removed 4 bases from V and 6 bases from J; junction bases left unmatched: 13. CDR3 DNA: TGTGCCAGCAGCTCCCACCGCTACACAGGGGGCGGCGAGCAGTACTTC. This encodes CASSSHRYTGGGEQYF. Drawing the rest from reference TRBV13 and TRBJ2-7, the complete variable domain is AAGVIQSPRHLIKEKRETATLKCYPIPRHDTVYWYQQGPGQDPQFLISFYEKMQSDKGSIPDRFSAQQFSDYHSELNMSSLELGDSALYFCASSSHRYTGGGEQYFGPGTRLTVT.

The rearrangement joins TRBV30 to TRBJ2-2; 7 bases fit TRBD2. V gave up 0 bases and J gave up 0 bases; unmatched junction bases: 1. The CDR3 consists of 15 residues. Germline V gives CDR1 GTSNPN, CDR2 SVGIG (reference sequence). Written as DNA, the CDR3 is TGTGCCTGGAGTGTAGGACTAGCGAACACCGGGGAGCTGTTTTTT. Its protein is CAWSVGLANTGELFF.

This clone was seen only once. The chain combines TRBV7-9 with TRBJ2-7, with TRBD2 matching over 7 bases. The CDR3 spans 15 residues. The J segment lost 4 bases and the V segment lost 4 bases, leaving 10 bases of the junction unmatched. Germline V gives CDR1 SEHNR, CDR2 FQNEAQ (reference sequence). CDR3 in amino acids: CASSSPPGLTYEQYF. The CDR3 region has the DNA TGTGCCAGCAGCTCCCCTCCGGGACTAACTTACGAGCAGTACTTC.

The chain recombines TRBV6-5 with TRBJ1-2, with TRBD1 identical over 10 bases. V dropped 6 bases and J dropped 2; count of bases not matched to a gene: 3. This CDR3 contains 14 residues. Germline CDR1 and CDR2: MNHEY and SVGAGI. The CDR3 loop reads CASRDRGFNYGYTF. In DNA, the CDR3 is TGTGCCAGCAGGGACAGGGGGTTCAACTATGGCTACACCTTC.

J is TRBJ1-2 and V is TRBV4-1; D is perhaps TRBD1 (6 bases). From germline, CDR1 is MGHRA and CDR2 YSYEKL. The CDR3 runs to 16 residues. Trimming pared 5 bases from V and 8 bases from J, leaving 24 bases between. The CDR3 here is CASSYSQGSGMAGYTF. For the CDR3, the DNA is TGCGCCAGCAGCTATTCACAGGGTTCTGGTATGGCGGGCTACACCTTC.

V gene TRBV19 combines with J gene TRBJ1-1; D is uncertain. Germline CDR1 is LNHDA and CDR2 is SQIVND (reference sequence). Trimming took 3 bases from V and 1 from J, leaving 9 bases between them. The CDR3 extends over 14 amino acids. The CDR3 loop reads CASSMGRQNTEAFF. In nucleotides, the CDR3 is TGTGCCAGTAGTATGGGCAGGCAGAACACTGAAGCTTTCTTT.